Here is one T cell receptor beta chain with its context. The data stem from a study of blood T cell repertoires in COVID-19. For the study at large: Sample material is recorded as cDNA or gDNA derived from T cells, B-cell-depleted T cells, or PBMCs.

Assay used: immunoSEQ multiplex PCR; TCRdb lists only in-frame clones, some missing. The profile shows about 200,000 clones, around nine tenths of them singletons. The V gene lost 8 bases and the J gene lost 1 base, with 11 bases spanning the gap. The length of the CDR3 is 14 residues. Germline V gene data show CDR1 as MNHEY and CDR2 as SMNVEV (reference sequence). The source of this sequence is a man aged 45-65 years with COVID-19, enrolled during active disease. V is TRBV27 and J is TRBJ2-2; a weak D match, TRBD2 (6 bases). Sequencing was performed on peripheral blood. Written as DNA, the CDR3 is TGTGCCAGCGGCGGGCGGGGGAACACCGGGGAGCTGTTTTTT. Translation gives CASGGRGNTGELFF.